What follows is one T cell receptor beta chain and its context. Its antigen is undetermined. This sample was taken from a study of T cell responses to AZD1222 COVID-19 vaccine. Study results and caveats: Among AZD1222 vaccinees, only 5 to 7 were seropositive at baseline. Reportedly, nearly half of unique spike TCRs recognized epitopes outside B.1.351/B.1.1.7 mutations.

Some clones are missing from TCRdb's copy, which holds only in-frame ones; the method was immunoSEQ multiplex PCR. The sample has approximately 100,000 clones, about 86% seen once. The CDR3 is 14 amino acids. The V gene's germline CDR1 is SQVTM and CDR2 ANQGSEA. V gave up 3 bases and J gave up 4 bases; unmatched junction bases: 7. Sequences were derived from peripheral blood, sampled on day 0 of AZD1222 vaccination. The sequence was collected from an adult in good health. The chain joins TRBV29-1 to TRBJ1-1; TRBD1 agrees at 8 bases. CDR3 residues: CSVEKTGAGTEAFF. CDR3 sequence (DNA): TGCAGCGTTGAGAAGACAGGGGCAGGCACTGAAGCTTTCTTT.